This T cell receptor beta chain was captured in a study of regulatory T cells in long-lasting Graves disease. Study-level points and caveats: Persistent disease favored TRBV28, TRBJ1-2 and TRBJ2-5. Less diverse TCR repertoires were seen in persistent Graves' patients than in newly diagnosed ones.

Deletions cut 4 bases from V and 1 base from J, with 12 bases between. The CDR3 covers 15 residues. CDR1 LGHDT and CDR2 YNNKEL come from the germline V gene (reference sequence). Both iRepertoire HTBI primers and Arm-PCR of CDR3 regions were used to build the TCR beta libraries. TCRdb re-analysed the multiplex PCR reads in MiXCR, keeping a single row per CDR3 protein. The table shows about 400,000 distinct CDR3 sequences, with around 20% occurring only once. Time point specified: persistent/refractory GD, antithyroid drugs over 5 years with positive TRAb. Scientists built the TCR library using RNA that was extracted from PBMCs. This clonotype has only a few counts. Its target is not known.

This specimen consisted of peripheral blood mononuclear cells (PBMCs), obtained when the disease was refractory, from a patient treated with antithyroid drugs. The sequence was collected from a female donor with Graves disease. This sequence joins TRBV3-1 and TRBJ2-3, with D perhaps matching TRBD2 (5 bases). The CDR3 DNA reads TGTGCCAGCAGCCCCGGTGGGAGAGGCACAGATACGCAGTATTTT. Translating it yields CASSPGGRGTDTQYF.